The clone carrying this T cell receptor beta chain appeared once. The record originates from a study of technical replicates of blood from a handful of donors. Sequencing was performed with immunoSEQ multiplex PCR; in TCRdb, only in-frame clones are kept and a portion is missing. The table lists around 68,000 clones, about 97% of them singletons, with 0.2% to 0.3% in the top ten. The receptor was derived from a human donor in good health. Sequenced sample: T cells isolated from PBMCs.

As DNA, the CDR3 is TGTGCCAGCAGCCATCCCCAGGGGGCTAGGGAGACCCAGTACTTC. Translation gives CASSHPQGARETQYF. The chain is built from TRBV11-3 and TRBJ2-5; 8 positions match TRBD1. With V trimmed by 5 bases and J by 5 bases, 10 bases remained unmatched. CDR1 and CDR2 from the germline V gene are SGHNT and YENEEA. The CDR3 extends over 15 amino acids.